A single sample is the source of the 7 T cell receptor beta chains below, sequenced in a study of T cell responses to AZD1222 COVID-19 vaccine. This table comes from immunoSEQ multiplex PCR, and its TCRdb copy is limited to in-frame clones, with some not included. The profile shows about 180,000 clones, around 90% of them singletons. The sample in question was peripheral blood, obtained 28 days after the second dose of the MenACWY control vaccine. All receptors come from an adult who received the MenACWY meningococcal vaccine as a control.

The CDR3 spells CASSQSRAGQGNYGYTF. The CDR3 bases are TGTGCCAGCAGCCAGTCCCGGGCGGGACAGGGGAACTATGGCTACACCTTC. V gene TRBV7-9 combines with J gene TRBJ1-2, with TRBD1 matching 10 bases. This CDR3 contains 17 residues. J was trimmed by 2 bases and V by 5 bases; bases with no gene match: 11. CDR1 and CDR2 from the germline V gene are SEHNR and FQNEAQ (reference sequence).

This rearrangement joins TRBV30 to TRBJ2-1; 9 positions agree with TRBD1. The CDR3 contains 14 residues. Per germline, CDR1 GTSNPN and CDR2 SVGIG (reference sequence). Trimming at V came to 4 bases and at J to 2 bases, leaving 3 bases not matched to a gene. The CDR3 DNA sequence: TGTGCCTGGACCGGGACAGGGCCCTACAATGAGCAGTTCTTC. This translates into CAWTGTGPYNEQFF. Combining the CDR3 with reference TRBV30 and TRBJ2-1 gives the whole variable domain SQTIHQWPATLVQPVGSPLSLECTVEGTSNPNLYWYRQAAGRGLQLLFYSVGIGQISSEVPQNLSASRPQDRQFILSSKKLLLSDSGFYLCAWTGTGPYNEQFFGPGTRLTVL.

The chain carries TRBV28 and TRBJ2-7; tentatively, D is TRBD1 or TRBD2 (6 bases each). Germline V gives CDR1 MDHEN, CDR2 SYDVKM. The CDR3 runs 12 residues. The ends were cut back, 8 bases at V and 2 bases at J, with 10 bases in the middle. The CDR3 spells CASQGRTYEQYF. The CDR3 DNA follows: TGTGCCAGCCAGGGGAGGACCTACGAGCAGTACTTC.

The genes are TRBV28 and TRBJ1-1; D unclear. This CDR3 spans 15 amino acids. V was trimmed by 11 bases and J by 3 bases, leaving 22 bases between them. CDR1 is MDHEN, CDR2 SYDVKM, per germline. The CDR3 DNA reads TGTGCCTCTTCCTATGCCACAACGTCATACACTGAAGCTTTCTTT. Translating gives CASSYATTSYTEAFF.

The chain uses TRBV10-2 and TRBJ2-5; no clear D. The CDR3 extends over 10 amino acids. Germline assignment: CDR1 WSHSY and CDR2 SAAADI. V lost 7 bases and J 5 bases, leaving 5 bases between the germline ends. The CDR3 here is CASKEETQYF. CDR3 sequence (DNA): TGCGCCAGCAAGGAGGAGACCCAGTACTTC.

The chain couples TRBV6-5 to TRBJ2-7, with a tentative D call TRBD2 (6 bases). V was clipped by 6 bases and J by 9 bases, with 18 bases between them. The CDR3 contains 13 residues. The V gene's germline CDR1 is MNHEY and CDR2 SVGAGI. The CDR3 here is CASSSSGTPRQYF. CDR3 DNA: TGTGCCAGCAGCTCATCCGGGACTCCTCGGCAGTACTTC.

The chain is built from TRBV7-9 and TRBJ1-2, with unresolved D. Looked up from germline, CDR1 is SEHNR and CDR2 is FQNEAQ (reference sequence). This CDR3 is 15 amino acids long. V shed 3 bases and J shed 3 bases, with 14 bases lying between them. CDR3 sequence (DNA): TGTGCCAGCAGCTTGGGAGGGTCTGGCGACTATGGCTACACCTTC. This gives the protein CASSLGGSGDYGYTF.